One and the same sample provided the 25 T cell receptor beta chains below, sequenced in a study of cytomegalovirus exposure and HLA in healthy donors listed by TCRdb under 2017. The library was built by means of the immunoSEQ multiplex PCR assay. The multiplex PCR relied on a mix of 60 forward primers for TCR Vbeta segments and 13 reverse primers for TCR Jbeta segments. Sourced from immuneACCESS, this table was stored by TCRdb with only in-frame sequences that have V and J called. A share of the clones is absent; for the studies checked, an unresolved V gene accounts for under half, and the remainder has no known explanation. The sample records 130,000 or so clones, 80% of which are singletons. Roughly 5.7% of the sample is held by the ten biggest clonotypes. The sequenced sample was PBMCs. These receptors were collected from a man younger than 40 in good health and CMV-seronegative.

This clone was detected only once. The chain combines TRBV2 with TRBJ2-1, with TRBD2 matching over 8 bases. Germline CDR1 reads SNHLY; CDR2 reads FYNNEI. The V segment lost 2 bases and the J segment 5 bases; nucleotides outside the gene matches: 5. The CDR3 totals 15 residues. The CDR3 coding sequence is TGTGCCAGCAGTGAACAGGGACTAGTCAACAATGAGCAGTTCTTC. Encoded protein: CASSEQGLVNNEQFF. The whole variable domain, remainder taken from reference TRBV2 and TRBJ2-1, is EPEVTQTPSHQVTQMGQEVILRCVPISNHLYFYWYRQILGQKVEFLVSFYNNEISEKSEIFDDQFSVERPDGSNFTLKIRSTKLEDSAMYFCASSEQGLVNNEQFFGPGTRLTVL.

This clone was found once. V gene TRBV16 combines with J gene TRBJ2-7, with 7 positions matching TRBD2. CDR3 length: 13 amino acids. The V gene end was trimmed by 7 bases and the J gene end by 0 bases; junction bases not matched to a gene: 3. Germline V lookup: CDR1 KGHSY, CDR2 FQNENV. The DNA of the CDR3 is TGTGCCAGCACCGGGGGGAGCTCCTACGAGCAGTACTTC. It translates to CASTGGSSYEQYF.

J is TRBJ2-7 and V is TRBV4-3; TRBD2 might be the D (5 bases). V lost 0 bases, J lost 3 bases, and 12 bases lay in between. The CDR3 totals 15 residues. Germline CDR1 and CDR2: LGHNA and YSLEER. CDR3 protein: CASSQDMGAHYEQYF. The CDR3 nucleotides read TGCGCCAGCAGCCAAGATATGGGAGCCCACTACGAGCAGTACTTC.

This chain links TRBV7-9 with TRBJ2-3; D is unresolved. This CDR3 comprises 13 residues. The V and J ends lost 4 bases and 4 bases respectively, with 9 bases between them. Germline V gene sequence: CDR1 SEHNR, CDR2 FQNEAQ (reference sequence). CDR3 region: CASSSGASDTQYF. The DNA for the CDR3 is TGTGCCAGCAGCTCCGGAGCATCAGATACGCAGTATTTT.

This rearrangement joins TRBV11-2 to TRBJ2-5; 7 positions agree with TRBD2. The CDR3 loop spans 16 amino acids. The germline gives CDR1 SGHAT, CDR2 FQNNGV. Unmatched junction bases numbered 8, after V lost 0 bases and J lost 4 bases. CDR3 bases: TGTGCCAGCAGCTTAGATGGCGGGAGTAACGGAGAGACCCAGTACTTC. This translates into CASSLDGGSNGETQYF.

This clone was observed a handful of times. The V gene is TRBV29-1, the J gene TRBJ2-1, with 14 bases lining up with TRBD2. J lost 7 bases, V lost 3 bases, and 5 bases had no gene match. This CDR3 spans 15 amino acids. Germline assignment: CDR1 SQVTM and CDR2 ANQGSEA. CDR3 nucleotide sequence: TGCAGCGTTGAGCCCGGGACTAGCGGGAGAAATGAGCAGTTCTTC. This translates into CSVEPGTSGRNEQFF.

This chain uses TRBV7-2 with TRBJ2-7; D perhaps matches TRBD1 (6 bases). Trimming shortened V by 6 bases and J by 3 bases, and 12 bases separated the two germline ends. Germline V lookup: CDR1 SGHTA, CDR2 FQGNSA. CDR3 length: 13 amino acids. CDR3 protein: CASSWTVSYEQYF. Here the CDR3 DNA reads TGTGCCAGCAGTTGGACAGTCAGCTACGAGCAGTACTTC.

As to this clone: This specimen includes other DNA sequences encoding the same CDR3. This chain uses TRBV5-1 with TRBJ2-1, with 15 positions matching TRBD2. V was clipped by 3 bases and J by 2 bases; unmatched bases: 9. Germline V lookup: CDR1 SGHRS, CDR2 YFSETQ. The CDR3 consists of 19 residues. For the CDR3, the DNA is TGCGCCAGCAGCTCCTCCCGCGGACTAGCGGGGGGGCCCTACAATGAGCAGTTCTTC. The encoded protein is CASSSSRGLAGGPYNEQFF. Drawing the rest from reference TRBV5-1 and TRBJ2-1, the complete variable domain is KAGVTQTPRYLIKTRGQQVTLSCSPISGHRSVSWYQQTPGQGLQFLFEYFSETQRNKGNFPGRFSGRQFSNSRSEMNVSTLELGDSALYLCASSSSRGLAGGPYNEQFFGPGTRLTVL.

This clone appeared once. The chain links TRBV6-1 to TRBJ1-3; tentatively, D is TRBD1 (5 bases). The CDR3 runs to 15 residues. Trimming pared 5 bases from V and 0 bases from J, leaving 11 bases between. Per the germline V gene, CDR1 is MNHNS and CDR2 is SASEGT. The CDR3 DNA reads TGTGCCAGCAGTAACGACAGAGCCTCTGGAAACACCATATATTTT. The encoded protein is CASSNDRASGNTIYF.

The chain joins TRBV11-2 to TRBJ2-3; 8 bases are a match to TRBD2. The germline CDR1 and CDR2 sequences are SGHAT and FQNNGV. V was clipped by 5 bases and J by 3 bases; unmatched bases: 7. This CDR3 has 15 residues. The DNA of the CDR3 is TGTGCCAGCAGCCCGTCAGCGGGGGTTACAGATACGCAGTATTTT. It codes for CASSPSAGVTDTQYF.

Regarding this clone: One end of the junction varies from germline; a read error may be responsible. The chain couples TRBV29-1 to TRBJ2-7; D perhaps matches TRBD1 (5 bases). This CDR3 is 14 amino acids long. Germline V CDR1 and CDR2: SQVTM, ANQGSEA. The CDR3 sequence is CSVEGRQGSDEQYF. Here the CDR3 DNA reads TGCAGCGTTGAAGGAAGGCAGGGCTCCGACGAGCAGTACTTC.

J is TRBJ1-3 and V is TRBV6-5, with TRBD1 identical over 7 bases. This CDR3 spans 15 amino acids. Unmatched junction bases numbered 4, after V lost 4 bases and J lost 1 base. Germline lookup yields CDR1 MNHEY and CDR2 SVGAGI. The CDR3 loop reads CASSSSGGSGNTIYF. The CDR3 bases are TGTGCCAGCAGTTCCTCAGGGGGTTCTGGAAACACCATATATTTT.

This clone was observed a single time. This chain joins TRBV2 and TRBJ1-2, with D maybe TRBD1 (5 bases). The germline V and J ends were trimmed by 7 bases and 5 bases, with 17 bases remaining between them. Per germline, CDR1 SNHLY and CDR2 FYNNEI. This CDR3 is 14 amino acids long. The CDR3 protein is CASTEGVAAYGYTF. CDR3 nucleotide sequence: TGTGCCAGCACCGAAGGGGTGGCAGCATATGGCTACACCTTC.

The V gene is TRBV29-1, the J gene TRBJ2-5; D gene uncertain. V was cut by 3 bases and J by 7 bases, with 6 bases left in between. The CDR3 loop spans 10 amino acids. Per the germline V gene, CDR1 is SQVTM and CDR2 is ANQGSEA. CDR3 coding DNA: TGCAGCGTTGACCACAGGACCCAGTACTTC. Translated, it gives CSVDHRTQYF.

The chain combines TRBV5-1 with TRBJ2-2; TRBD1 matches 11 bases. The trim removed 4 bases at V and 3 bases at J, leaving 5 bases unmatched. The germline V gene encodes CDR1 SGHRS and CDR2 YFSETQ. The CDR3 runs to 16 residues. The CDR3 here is CASSGRTGGYTGELFF. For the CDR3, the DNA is TGCGCCAGCAGCGGGCGGACAGGGGGCTACACCGGGGAGCTGTTTTTT.

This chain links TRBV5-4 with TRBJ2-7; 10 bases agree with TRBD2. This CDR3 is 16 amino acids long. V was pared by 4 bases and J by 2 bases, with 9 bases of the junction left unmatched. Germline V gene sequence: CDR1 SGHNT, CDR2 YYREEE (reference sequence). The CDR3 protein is CASSLGLAEIPYEQYF. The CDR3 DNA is TGTGCCAGCAGCCTCGGACTAGCGGAAATTCCCTACGAGCAGTACTTC.

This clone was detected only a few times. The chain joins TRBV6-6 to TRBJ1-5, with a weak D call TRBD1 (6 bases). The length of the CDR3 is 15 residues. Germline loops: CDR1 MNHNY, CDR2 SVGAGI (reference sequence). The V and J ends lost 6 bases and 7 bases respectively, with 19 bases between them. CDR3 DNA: TGTGCCAGCAGGAAACAGGGTACCGCTGGCCAGCCCCAGCATTTT. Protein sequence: CASRKQGTAGQPQHF.

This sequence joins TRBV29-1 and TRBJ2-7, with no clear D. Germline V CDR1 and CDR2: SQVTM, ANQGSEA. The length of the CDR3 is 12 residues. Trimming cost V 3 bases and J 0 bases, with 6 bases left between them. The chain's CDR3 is CSVDTGSYEQYF. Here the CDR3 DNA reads TGCAGCGTTGACACGGGCTCCTACGAGCAGTACTTC.

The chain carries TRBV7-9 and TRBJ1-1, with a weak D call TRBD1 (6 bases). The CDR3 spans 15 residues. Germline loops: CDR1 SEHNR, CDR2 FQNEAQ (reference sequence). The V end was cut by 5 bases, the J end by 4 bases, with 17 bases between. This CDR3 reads CASSPPATGPTEAFF. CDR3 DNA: TGTGCCAGCAGCCCGCCAGCGACAGGCCCCACTGAAGCTTTCTTT.

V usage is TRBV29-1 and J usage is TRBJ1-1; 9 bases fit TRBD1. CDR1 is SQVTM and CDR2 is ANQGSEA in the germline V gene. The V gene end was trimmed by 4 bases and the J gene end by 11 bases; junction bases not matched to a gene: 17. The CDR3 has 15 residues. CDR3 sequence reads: CSVGAFQDRGKSAFF. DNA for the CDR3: TGCAGCGTTGGCGCTTTCCAGGACAGGGGCAAAAGCGCTTTCTTT. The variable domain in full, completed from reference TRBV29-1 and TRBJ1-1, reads SAVISQKPSRDICQRGTSLTIQCQVDSQVTMMFWYRQQPGQSLTLIATANQGSEATYESGFVIDKFPISRPNLTFSTLTVSNMSPEDSSIYLCSVGAFQDRGKSAFFGQGTRLTVV.

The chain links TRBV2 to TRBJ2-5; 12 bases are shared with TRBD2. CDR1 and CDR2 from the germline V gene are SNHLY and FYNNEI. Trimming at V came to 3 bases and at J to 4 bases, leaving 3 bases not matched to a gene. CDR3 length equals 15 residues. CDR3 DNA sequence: TGTGCCAGCAGTGAGGCACTAGCGGGAGGAGAGACCCAGTACTTC. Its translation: CASSEALAGGETQYF. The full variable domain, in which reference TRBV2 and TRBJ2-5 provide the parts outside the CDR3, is EPEVTQTPSHQVTQMGQEVILRCVPISNHLYFYWYRQILGQKVEFLVSFYNNEISEKSEIFDDQFSVERPDGSNFTLKIRSTKLEDSAMYFCASSEALAGGETQYFGPGTRLLVL.

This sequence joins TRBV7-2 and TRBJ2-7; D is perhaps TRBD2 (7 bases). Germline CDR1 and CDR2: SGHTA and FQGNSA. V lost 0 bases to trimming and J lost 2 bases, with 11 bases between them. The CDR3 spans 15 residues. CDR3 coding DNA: TGTGCCAGCAGCTTAGCAGGAGGGGGGGCCTACGAGCAGTACTTC. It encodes CASSLAGGGAYEQYF.

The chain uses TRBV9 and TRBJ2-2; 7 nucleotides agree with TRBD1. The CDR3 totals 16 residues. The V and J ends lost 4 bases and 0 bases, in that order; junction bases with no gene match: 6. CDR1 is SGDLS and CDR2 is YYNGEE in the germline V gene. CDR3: CASSPQQGTNTGELFF. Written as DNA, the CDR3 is TGTGCCAGCAGCCCGCAACAGGGGACGAACACCGGGGAGCTGTTTTTT. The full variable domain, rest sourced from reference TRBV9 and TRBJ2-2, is DSGVTQTPKHLITATGQRVTLRCSPRSGDLSVYWYQQSLDQGLQFLIQYYNGEERAKGNILERFSAQQFPDLHSELNLSSLELGDSALYFCASSPQQGTNTGELFFGEGSRLTVL.

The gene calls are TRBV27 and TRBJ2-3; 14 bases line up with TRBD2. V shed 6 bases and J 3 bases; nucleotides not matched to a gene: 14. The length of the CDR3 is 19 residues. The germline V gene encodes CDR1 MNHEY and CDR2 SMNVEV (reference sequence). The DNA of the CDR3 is TGTGCCAGCAGCCTCCGGGACAGGGGGACTAGCGGGAGAACAGATACGCAGTATTTT. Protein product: CASSLRDRGTSGRTDTQYF.

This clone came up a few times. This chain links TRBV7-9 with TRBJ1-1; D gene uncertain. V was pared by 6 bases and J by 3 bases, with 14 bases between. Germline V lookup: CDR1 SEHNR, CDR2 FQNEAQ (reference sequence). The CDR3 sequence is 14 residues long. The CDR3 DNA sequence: TGTGCCAGCAGGGAAATGGTTGGGCACACTGAAGCTTTCTTT. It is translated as CASREMVGHTEAFF. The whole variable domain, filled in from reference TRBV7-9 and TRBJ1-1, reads DTGVSQNPRHKITKRGQNVTFRCDPISEHNRLYWYRQTLGQGPEFLTYFQNEAQLEKSRLLSDRFSAERPKGSFSTLEIQRTEQGDSAMYLCASREMVGHTEAFFGQGTRLTVV.